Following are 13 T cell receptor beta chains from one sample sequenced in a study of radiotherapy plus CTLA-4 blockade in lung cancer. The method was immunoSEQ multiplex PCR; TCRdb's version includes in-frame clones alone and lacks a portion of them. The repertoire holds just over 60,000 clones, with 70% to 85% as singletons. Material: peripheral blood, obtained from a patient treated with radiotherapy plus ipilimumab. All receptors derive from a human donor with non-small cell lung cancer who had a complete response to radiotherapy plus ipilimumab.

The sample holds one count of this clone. CDR3 coding DNA: TGTGCCAGCAGTTACTCGGACCTGTCCCCTGAAGCTTTCTTT. It translates to CASSYSDLSPEAFF. The chain carries TRBV6-5 and TRBJ1-1; no firm D call. V was shortened by 0 bases and J by 6 bases, with 11 bases between the two germline ends. Germline V gives CDR1 MNHEY, CDR2 SVGAGI. The CDR3 is 14 residues long.

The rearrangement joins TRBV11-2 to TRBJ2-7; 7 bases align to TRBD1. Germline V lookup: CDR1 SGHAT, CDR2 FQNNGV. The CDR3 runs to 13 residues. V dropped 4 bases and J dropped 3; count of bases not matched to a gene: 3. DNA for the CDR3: TGTGCCAGCAGCTGGGACAGCGTCTACGAGCAGTACTTC. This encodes CASSWDSVYEQYF.

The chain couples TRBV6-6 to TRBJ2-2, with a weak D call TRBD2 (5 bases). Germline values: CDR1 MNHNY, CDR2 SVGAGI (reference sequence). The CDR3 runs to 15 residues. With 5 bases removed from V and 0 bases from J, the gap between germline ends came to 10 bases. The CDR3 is CASSIARSNTGELFF. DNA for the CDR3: TGTGCCAGCAGTATAGCGAGGTCGAACACCGGGGAGCTGTTTTTT.

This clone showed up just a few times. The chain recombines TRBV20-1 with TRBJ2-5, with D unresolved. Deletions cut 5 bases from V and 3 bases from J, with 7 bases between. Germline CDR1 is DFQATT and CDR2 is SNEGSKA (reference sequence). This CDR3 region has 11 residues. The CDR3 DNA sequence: TGCAGTGCTGGTCCGAAAGAGACCCAGTACTTC. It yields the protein CSAGPKETQYF.

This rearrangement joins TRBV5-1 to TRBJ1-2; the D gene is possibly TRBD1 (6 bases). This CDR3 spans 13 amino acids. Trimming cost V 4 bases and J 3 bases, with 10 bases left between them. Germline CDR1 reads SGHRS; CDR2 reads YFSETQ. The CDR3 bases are TGCGCCAGCAGCCCAGGGGAAGACTATGGCTACACCTTC. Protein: CASSPGEDYGYTF.

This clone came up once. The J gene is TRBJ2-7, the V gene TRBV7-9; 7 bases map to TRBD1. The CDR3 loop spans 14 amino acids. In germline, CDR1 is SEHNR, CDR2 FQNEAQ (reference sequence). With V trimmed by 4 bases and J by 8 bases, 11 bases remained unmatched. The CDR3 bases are TGTGCCAGCAGCTCTACCTCCACAGGGGCCAAGCAGTACGTC. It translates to CASSSTSTGAKQYV.

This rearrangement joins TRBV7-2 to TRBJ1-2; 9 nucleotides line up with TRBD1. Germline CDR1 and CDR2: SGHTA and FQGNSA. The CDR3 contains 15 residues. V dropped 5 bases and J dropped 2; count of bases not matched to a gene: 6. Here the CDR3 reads CASSGGTGNNYGYTF. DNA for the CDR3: TGTGCCAGCAGCGGGGGGACAGGGAACAACTATGGCTACACCTTC.

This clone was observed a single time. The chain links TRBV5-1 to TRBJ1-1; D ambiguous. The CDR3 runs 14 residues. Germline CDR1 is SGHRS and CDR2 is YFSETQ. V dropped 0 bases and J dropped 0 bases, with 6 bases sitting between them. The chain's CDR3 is CASSLDWVNTEAFF. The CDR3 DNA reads TGCGCCAGCAGCTTGGATTGGGTGAACACTGAAGCTTTCTTT.

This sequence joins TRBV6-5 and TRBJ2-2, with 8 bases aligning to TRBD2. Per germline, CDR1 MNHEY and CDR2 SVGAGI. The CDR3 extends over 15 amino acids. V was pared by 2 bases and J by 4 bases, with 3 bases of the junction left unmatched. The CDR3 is CASSYPSGRTGELFF. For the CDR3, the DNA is TGTGCCAGCAGTTACCCTAGCGGGCGCACCGGGGAGCTGTTTTTT.

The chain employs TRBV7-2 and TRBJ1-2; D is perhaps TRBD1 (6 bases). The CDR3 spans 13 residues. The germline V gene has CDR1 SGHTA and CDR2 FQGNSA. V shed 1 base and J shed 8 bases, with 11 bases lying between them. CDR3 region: CASSLGQGQGYTF. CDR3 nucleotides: TGTGCCAGCAGCTTAGGTCAGGGACAAGGCTACACCTTC.

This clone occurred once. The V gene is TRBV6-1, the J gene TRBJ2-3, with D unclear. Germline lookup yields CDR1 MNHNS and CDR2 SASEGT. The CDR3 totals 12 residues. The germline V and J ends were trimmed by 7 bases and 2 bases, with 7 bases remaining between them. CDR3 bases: TGTGCCAGCAAAAGAAACACAGATACGCAGTATTTT. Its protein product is CASKRNTDTQYF.

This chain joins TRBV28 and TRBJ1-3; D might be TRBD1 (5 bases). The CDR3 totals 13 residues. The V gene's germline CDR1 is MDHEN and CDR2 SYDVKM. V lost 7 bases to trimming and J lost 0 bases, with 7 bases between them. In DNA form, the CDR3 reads TGTGCCAGCAATGGGGGCTCTGGAAACACCATATATTTT. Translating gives CASNGGSGNTIYF.

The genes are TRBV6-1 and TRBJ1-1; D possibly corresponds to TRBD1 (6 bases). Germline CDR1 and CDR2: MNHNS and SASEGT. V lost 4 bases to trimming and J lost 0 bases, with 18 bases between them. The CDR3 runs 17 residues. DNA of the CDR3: TGTGCCAGCAGTGCGACCTCAGGGGCCAGTATGAACACTGAAGCTTTCTTT. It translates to CASSATSGASMNTEAFF.